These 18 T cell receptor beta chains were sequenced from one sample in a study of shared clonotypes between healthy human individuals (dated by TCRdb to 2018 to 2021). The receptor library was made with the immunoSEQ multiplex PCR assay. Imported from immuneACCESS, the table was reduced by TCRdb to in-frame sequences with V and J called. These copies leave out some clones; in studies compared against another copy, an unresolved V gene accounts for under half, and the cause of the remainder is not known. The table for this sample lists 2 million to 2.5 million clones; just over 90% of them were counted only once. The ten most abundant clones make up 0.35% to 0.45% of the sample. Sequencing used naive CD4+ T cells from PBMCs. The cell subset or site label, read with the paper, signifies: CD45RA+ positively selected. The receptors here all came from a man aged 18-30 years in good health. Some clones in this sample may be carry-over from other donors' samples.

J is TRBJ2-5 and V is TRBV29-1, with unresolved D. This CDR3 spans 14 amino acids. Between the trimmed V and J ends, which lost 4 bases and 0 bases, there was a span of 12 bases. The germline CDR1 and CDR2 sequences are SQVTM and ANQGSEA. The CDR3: CSVGKTQYQETQYF. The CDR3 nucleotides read TGCAGCGTTGGCAAAACCCAGTACCAAGAGACCCAGTACTTC.

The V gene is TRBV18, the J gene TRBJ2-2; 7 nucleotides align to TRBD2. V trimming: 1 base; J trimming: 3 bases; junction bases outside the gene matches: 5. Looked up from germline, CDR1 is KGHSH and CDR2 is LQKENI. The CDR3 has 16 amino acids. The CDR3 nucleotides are TGTGCCAGCTCACCACTCCCTAGCGGACACACCGGGGAGCTGTTTTTT. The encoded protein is CASSPLPSGHTGELFF.

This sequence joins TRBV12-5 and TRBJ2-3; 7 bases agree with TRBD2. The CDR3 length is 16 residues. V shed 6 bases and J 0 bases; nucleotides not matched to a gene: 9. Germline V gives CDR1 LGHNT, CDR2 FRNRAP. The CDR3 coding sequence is TGTGCTAGTGGCCTCGGGGCTAGCGGTAGCACAGATACGCAGTATTTT. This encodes CASGLGASGSTDTQYF.

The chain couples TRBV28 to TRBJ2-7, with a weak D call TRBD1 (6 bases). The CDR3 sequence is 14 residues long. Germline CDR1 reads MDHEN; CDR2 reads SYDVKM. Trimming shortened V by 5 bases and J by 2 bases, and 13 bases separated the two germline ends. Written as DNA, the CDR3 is TGTGCCAGCAGTATCCAACAGGGTACCTACGAGCAGTACTTC. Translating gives CASSIQQGTYEQYF.

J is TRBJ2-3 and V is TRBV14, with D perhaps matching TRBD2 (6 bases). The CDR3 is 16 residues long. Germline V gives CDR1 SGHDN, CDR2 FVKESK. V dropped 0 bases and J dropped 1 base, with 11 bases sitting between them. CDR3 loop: CASSQDAGLRTDTQYF. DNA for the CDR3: TGTGCCAGCAGCCAAGATGCGGGGCTCCGCACAGATACGCAGTATTTT.

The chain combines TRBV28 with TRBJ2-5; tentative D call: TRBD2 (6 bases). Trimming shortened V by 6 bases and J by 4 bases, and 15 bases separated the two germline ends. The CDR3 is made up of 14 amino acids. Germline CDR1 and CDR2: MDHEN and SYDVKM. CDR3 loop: CASRQTMGGETQYF. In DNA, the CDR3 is TGTGCCAGCAGACAGACAATGGGAGGAGAGACCCAGTACTTC.

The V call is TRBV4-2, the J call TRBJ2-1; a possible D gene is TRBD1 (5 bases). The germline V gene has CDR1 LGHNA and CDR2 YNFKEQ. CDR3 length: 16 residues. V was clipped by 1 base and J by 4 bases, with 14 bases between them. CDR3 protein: CASSQVGQALYNEQFF. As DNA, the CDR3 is TGTGCCAGCAGCCAAGTGGGGCAAGCACTATACAATGAGCAGTTCTTC.

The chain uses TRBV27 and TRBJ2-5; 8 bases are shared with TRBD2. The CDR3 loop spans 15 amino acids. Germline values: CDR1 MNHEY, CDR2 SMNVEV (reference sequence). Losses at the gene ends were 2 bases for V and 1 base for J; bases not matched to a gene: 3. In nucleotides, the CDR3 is TGTGCCAGCAGTTTAGCGGCGGGAGGCCAAGAGACCCAGTACTTC. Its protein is CASSLAAGGQETQYF.

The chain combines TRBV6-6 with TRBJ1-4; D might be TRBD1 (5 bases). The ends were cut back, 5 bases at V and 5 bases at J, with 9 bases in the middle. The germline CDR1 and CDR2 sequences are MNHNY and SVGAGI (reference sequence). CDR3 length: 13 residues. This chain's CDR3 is CASSRDGNEKLFF. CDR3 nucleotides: TGTGCCAGCAGTCGGGACGGGAATGAAAAACTGTTTTTT.

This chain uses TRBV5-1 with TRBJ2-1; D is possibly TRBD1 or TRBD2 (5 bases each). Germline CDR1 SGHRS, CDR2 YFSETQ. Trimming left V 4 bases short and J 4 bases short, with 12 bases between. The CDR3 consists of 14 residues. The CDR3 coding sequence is TGCGCCAGCAGCGCCGGGACGGTTTACAATGAGCAGTTCTTC. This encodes CASSAGTVYNEQFF. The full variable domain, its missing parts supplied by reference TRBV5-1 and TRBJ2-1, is KAGVTQTPRYLIKTRGQQVTLSCSPISGHRSVSWYQQTPGQGLQFLFEYFSETQRNKGNFPGRFSGRQFSNSRSEMNVSTLELGDSALYLCASSAGTVYNEQFFGPGTRLTVL.

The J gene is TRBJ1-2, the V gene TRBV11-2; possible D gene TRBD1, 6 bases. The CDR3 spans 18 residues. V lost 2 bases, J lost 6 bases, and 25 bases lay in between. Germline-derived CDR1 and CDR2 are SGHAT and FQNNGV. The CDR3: CASSLRSLTWTAYNGYTF. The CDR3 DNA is TGTGCCAGCAGCTTACGATCTCTGACGTGGACAGCATATAATGGCTACACCTTC.

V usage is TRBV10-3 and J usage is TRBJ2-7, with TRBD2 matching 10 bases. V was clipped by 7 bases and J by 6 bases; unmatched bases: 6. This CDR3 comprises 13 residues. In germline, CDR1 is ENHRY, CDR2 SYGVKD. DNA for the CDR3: TGTGCCATCAAGCCGGGACTAGCGTCCGAGCAGTACTTC. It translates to CAIKPGLASEQYF.

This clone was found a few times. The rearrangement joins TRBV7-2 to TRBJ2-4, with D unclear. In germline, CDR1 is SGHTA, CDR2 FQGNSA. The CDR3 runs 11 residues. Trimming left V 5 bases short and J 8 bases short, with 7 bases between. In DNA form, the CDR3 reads TGTGCCAGCAGCAATTCGGACATTCAGTACTTC. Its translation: CASSNSDIQYF.

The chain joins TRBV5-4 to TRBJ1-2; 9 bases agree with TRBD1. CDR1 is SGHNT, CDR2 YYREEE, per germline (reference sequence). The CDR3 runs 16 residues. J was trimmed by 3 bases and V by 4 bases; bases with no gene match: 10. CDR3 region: CASSPGTGSSYYGYTF. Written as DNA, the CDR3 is TGTGCCAGCAGCCCCGGGACAGGGTCTTCCTACTATGGCTACACCTTC.

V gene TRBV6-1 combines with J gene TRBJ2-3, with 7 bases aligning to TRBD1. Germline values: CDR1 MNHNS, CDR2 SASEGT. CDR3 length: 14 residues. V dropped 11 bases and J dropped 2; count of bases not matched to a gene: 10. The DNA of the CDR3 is TGTGCCTCCGCGAGGGGGCCTTCCACAGATACGCAGTATTTT. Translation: CASARGPSTDTQYF.

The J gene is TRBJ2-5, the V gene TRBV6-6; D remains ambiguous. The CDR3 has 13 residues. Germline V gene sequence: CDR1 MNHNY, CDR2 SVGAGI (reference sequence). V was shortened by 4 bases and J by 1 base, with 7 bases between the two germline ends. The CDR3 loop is CASSWQSQETQYF. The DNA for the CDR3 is TGTGCCAGCAGTTGGCAGTCCCAAGAGACCCAGTACTTC.

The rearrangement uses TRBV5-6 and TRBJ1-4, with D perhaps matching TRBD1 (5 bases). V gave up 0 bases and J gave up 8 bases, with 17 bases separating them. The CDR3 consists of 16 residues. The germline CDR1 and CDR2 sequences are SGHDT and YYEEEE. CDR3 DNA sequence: TGTGCCAGCAGCTTGGGGCCCGGGACCCTCGGGGAAAAACTGTTTTTT. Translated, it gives CASSLGPGTLGEKLFF. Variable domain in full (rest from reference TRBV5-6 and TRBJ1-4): DAGVTQSPTHLIKTRGQQVTLRCSPKSGHDTVSWYQQALGQGPQFIFQYYEEEERQRGNFPDRFSGHQFPNYSSELNVNALLLGDSALYLCASSLGPGTLGEKLFFGSGTQLSVL.

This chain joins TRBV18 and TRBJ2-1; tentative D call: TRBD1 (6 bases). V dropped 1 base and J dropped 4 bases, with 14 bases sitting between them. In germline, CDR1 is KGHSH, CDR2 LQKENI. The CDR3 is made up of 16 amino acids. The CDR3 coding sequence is TGTGCCAGCTCACCACTGTCACAGGGATATTACAATGAGCAGTTCTTC. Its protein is CASSPLSQGYYNEQFF.